This TCR beta chain came from a study of T cell changes during pregnancy in multiple sclerosis. Measured with immunoSEQ multiplex PCR; TCRdb has only the in-frame clones, and not every one. Of about 42,000 clones in the sample, 80% to 95% were seen once. V was clipped by 0 bases and J by 9 bases, with 12 bases between them. This CDR3 has 13 residues. The chain is built from TRBV5-3 and TRBJ2-5; possibly TRBD2 for D (6 bases). TRBV5-3 is recorded as an ORF, its role being uncertain. The sequence came from a female donor in good health, enrolled as a control in a pregnancy study. Source: CD4+ T cells from peripheral blood mononuclear cells, taken in the second trimester of pregnancy. This CDR3 is CARSLVEGWAQYF. The CDR3 coding sequence is TGTGCCAGAAGCTTGGTGGAGGGTTGGGCCCAGTACTTC.